These T cell receptor beta chains were read from a single sample in a study of T cells in Graves' hyperthyroidism and ophthalmopathy. TCRdb itself ran the multiplex PCR reads through MiXCR, one entry per CDR3 protein. This table holds about 380,000 distinct CDR3 sequences, 14% found once. Sequenced material: blood. The receptors here all came from an older woman with Graves' hyperthyroidism. The CDR3 runs from the conserved cysteine through the conserved F or W. D genes are given only for firm matches. Size values are once, few and many counts, or a class for expanded clones, and some rows have none.

TRBV12-3/TRBV12-4	TRBJ2-2	TRBD2	many	CASSVVLAGNTGELFF	TGTGCCAGCAGTGTCGTATTAGCGGGGAACACCGGGGAGCTGTTTTTT
TRBV2	TRBJ1-1	NA	many	CASRVSRENTEAFF	TGTGCCAGCAGGGTTTCCAGAGAGAACACTGAAGCTTTCTTT
TRBV20-1	TRBJ2-7	TRBD2	few	CSAGRTSGPYEQYF	TGCAGTGCTGGAAGGACTAGCGGGCCCTACGAGCAGTACTTC
TRBV2	TRBJ1-1	NA	many	CASRDDTGGTEAFF	TGTGCCAGCAGAGACGACACCGGCGGCACTGAAGCTTTCTTT
TRBV18	TRBJ1-2	NA	few	CASSPPAAVNYGYTF	TGTGCCAGCTCACCACCGGCCGCAGTAAACTATGGCTACACCTTC
TRBV7-3	TRBJ2-5	TRBD2	many	CASSPRSGSGETQYF	TGTGCCAGCAGCCCCCGAAGCGGGAGTGGGGAGACCCAGTACTTC
TRBV24-1	TRBJ2-7	NA	many	CATSGLGVPNYEQYF	TGTGCCACCAGTGGGCTCGGGGTCCCCAACTACGAGCAGTACTTC
TRBV11-2	TRBJ1-1	TRBD1	many	CATRARPRRDRVFTEAFF	TGTGCCACGCGTGCCCGCCCTAGGAGGGACAGGGTCTTCACTGAAGCTTTCTTT
TRBV7-9	TRBJ1-6	NA	NA	CASSADTEGPFSPLHF	TGTGCCAGCAGCGCGGACACGGAGGGCCCCTTTTCACCCCTCCACTTT
TRBV19	TRBJ1-1	NA	many	CASSSGGHTEAFF	TGTGCCAGTAGTTCGGGGGGACACACTGAAGCTTTCTTT
TRBV5-8	TRBJ1-5	TRBD1	NA	CASSLGTGRANQPQHF	TGTGCCAGCAGCTTGGGGACAGGGCGCGCCAATCAGCCCCAGCATTTT
TRBV7-2	TRBJ2-3	NA	few	CASRDRDGALRDTQYF	TGTGCCAGCAGGGACCGGGACGGAGCCCTGCGGGATACGCAGTATTTT
TRBV12-3/TRBV12-4	TRBJ2-1	TRBD2	many	CASSRLATPYNEQFF	TGTGCCAGCAGCAGACTAGCAACCCCCTACAATGAGCAGTTCTTC
TRBV7-8	TRBJ2-7	TRBD2	many	CASSGGTSGRFLYEQYF	TGTGCCAGCAGCGGTGGGACTAGCGGGAGGTTTTTGTACGAGCAGTACTTC
TRBV7-2	TRBJ2-7	TRBD2	NA	CASSLEPGLAGGPSEQYF	TGTGCCAGCAGCTTAGAGCCGGGACTAGCGGGAGGGCCCTCGGAGCAGTACTTC
TRBV28	TRBJ1-2	TRBD1	once	CASSLGTGDYGYTF	TGTGCCAGCAGCCTTGGGACAGGGGACTATGGCTACACCTTC
TRBV27	TRBJ2-7	TRBD2	NA	CASSPEGTSFTYEQYF	TGTGCCAGCAGTCCGGAGGGGACTAGTTTTACCTACGAGCAGTACTTC
TRBV11-2	TRBJ2-7	NA	many	CASSVVDEQYF	TGTGCCAGCAGCGTCGTGGACGAGCAGTACTTC
TRBV29-1	TRBJ2-7	TRBD2	NA	CSVERGGRFSEQYF	TGCAGCGTGGAAAGGGGCGGGAGGTTTTCCGAGCAGTACTTC
TRBV20-1	TRBJ2-3	TRBD2	many	CSAREPSGRFSDTQYF	TGCAGTGCTAGAGAGCCTAGCGGGAGGTTCTCAGATACGCAGTATTTT
TRBV7-2	TRBJ2-7	NA	many	CASSLRTKAYEQYF	TGTGCCAGCAGCTTAAGAACCAAAGCCTACGAGCAGTACTTC
TRBV3-1	TRBJ2-2	TRBD1	many	CASSPRQGPGELFF	TGTGCCAGCAGCCCCCGACAGGGTCCCGGGGAGCTGTTTTTT
TRBV3-1	TRBJ2-4	TRBD1	many	CASSQRDRGDKNIQYF	TGTGCCAGCAGCCAAAGGGACAGGGGTGACAAAAACATTCAGTACTTC
TRBV6-1	TRBJ2-7	TRBD1	few	CASYWTGGDNEQYF	TGTGCCAGTTACTGGACAGGGGGCGATAACGAGCAGTACTTC
TRBV18	TRBJ2-5	NA	many	CASSPLRPGPKETQYF	TGTGCCAGCTCACCACTCCGGCCGGGCCCCAAAGAGACCCAGTACTTC
TRBV30	TRBJ1-1	NA	many	CAWSVPWAGAKGAFF	TGTGCCTGGAGTGTACCGTGGGCAGGGGCCAAAGGAGCTTTCTTT
TRBV2	TRBJ2-7	TRBD1	many	CASSKQGGYEQYF	TGTGCCAGCAGTAAACAGGGGGGATACGAGCAGTACTTC
TRBV20-1	TRBJ1-4	TRBD1	many	CSARTGTAEKLFF	TGCAGTGCTAGAACCGGGACAGCTGAAAAACTGTTTTTT
TRBV12-3/TRBV12-4	TRBJ2-7	NA	many	CASSRNYDEQYF	TGTGCCAGCAGCAGAAACTACGACGAGCAGTACTTC
TRBV6-2/TRBV6-3	TRBJ2-5	NA	many	CASSSSGLAGAETQYF	NA
TRBV5-5	TRBJ2-2	NA	many	CASSLVGTGELFF	TGTGCCAGCAGCTTGGTCGGCACCGGGGAGCTGTTTTTT
TRBV6-1	TRBJ1-1	NA	NA	CASSVDGQQNTEAFF	TGTGCCAGCAGCGTAGACGGACAGCAAAACACTGAAGCTTTCTTT
TRBV5-1	TRBJ2-4	TRBD2	many	CASSLGTSGKNIQYF	TGCGCCAGCAGCTTAGGGACTAGCGGTAAAAACATTCAGTACTTC
TRBV6-6	TRBJ2-3	NA	few	CASSYARSLYPTDTQYF	TGTGCCAGCAGTTACGCCAGAAGCTTGTATCCCACAGATACGCAGTATTTT